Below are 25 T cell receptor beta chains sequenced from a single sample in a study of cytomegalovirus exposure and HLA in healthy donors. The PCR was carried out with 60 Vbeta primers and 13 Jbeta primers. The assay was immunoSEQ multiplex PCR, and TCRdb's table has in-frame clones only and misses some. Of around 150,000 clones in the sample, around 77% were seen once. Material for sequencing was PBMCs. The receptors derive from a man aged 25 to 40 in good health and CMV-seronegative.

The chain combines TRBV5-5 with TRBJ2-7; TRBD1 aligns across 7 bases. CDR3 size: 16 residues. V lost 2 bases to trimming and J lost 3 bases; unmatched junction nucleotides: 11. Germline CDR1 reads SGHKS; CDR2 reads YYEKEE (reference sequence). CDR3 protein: CASSLSPRAGGYEQYF. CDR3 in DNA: TGTGCCAGCAGCTTAAGCCCCCGGGCAGGGGGCTACGAGCAGTACTTC.

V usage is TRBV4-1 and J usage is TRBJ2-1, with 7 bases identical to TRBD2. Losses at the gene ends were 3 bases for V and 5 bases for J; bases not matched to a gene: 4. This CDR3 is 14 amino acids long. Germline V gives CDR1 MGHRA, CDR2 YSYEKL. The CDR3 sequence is CASSHLGLDNEQFF. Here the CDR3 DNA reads TGCGCCAGCAGCCATCTAGGACTAGACAATGAGCAGTTCTTC.

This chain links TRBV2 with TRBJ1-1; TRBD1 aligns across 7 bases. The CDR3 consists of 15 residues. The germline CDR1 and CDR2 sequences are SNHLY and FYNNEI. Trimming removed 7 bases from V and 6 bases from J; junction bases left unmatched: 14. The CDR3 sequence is CASTLGQTLVPEAFF. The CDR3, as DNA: TGTGCCAGCACCCTGGGACAGACGTTGGTACCTGAAGCTTTCTTT.

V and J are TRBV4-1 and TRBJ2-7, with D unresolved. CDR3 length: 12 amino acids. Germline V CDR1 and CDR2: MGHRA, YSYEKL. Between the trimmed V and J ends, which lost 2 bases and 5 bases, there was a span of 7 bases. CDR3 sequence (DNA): TGCGCCAGCAGCCAACGCGATGACGAGCAGTACTTC. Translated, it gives CASSQRDDEQYF.

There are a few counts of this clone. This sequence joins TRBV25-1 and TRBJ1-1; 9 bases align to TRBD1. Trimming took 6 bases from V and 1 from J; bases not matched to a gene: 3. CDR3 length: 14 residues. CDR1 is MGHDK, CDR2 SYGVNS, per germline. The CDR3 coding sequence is TGTGCCAGCAGGACGGGACAGGGGAACACTGAAGCTTTCTTT. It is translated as CASRTGQGNTEAFF.

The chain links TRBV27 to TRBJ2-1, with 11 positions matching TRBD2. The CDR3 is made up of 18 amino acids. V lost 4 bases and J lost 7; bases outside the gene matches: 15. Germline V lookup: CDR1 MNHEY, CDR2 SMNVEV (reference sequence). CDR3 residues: CASSYSGGTSGSGNEQFF. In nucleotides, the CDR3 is TGTGCCAGCAGTTATTCGGGGGGAACTAGCGGGAGTGGGAATGAGCAGTTCTTC.

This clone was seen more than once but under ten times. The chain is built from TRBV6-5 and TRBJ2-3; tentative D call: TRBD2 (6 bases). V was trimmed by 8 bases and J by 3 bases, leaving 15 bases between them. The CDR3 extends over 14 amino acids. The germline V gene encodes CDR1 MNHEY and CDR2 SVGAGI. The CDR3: CASRGGITTDTQYF. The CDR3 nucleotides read TGTGCCAGCCGGGGAGGAATAACGACAGATACGCAGTATTTT.

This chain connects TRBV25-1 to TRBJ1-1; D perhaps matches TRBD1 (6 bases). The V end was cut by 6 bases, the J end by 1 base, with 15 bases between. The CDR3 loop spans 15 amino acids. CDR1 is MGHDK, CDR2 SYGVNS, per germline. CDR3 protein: CASSPQTGWNTEAFF. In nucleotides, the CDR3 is TGTGCCAGCAGCCCTCAGACAGGTTGGAACACTGAAGCTTTCTTT.

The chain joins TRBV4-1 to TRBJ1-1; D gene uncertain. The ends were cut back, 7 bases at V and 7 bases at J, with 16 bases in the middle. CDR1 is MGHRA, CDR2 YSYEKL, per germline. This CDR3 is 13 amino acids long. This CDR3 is CASKSPGRCEAFF. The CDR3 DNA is TGCGCCAGCAAGTCACCGGGGAGGTGTGAAGCTTTCTTT.

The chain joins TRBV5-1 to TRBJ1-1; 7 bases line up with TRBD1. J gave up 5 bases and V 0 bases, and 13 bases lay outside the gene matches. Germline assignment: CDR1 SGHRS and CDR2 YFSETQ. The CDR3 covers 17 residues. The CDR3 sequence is CASSLVPTGSGSTEAFF. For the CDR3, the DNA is TGCGCCAGCAGCTTGGTTCCGACAGGGTCCGGGTCTACTGAAGCTTTCTTT.

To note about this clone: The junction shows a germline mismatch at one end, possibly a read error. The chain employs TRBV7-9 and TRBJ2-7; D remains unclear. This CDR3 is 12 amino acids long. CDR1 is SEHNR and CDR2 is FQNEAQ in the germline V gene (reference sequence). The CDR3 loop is CSSSLDLYEQYF. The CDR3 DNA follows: TGTTCCAGCAGCTTAGATCTATACGAGCAGTACTTC.

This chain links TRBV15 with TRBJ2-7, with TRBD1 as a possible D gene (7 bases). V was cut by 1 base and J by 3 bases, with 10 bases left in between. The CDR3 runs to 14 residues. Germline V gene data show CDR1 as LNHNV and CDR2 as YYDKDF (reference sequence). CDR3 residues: CATSRGRGLYEQYF. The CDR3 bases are TGTGCCACCAGCAGAGGGAGGGGGCTCTACGAGCAGTACTTC.

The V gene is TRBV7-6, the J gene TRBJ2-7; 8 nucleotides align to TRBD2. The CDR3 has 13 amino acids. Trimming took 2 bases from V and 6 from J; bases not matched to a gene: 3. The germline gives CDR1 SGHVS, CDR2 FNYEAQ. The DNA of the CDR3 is TGTGCCAGCAGCTTATTTCGGGAGGGCGAGCAGTACTTC. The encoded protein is CASSLFREGEQYF.

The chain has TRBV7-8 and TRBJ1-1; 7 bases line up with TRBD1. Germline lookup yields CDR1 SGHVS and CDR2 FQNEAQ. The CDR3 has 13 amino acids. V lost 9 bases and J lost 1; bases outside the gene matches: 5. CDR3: CASNRGWNTEAFF. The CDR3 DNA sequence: TGTGCCAGTAACAGGGGTTGGAACACTGAAGCTTTCTTT.

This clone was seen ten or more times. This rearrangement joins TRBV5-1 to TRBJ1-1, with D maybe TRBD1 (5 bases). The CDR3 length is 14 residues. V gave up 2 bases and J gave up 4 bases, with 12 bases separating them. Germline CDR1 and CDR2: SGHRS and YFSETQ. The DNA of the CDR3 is TGCGCCAGCAGCTTTGAAGGGGTTGGCACTGAAGCTTTCTTT. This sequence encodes CASSFEGVGTEAFF. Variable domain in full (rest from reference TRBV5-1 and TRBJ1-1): KAGVTQTPRYLIKTRGQQVTLSCSPISGHRSVSWYQQTPGQGLQFLFEYFSETQRNKGNFPGRFSGRQFSNSRSEMNVSTLELGDSALYLCASSFEGVGTEAFFGQGTRLTVV.

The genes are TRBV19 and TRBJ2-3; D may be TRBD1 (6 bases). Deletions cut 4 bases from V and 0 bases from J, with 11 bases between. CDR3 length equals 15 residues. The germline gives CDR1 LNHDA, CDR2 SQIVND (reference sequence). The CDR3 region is CASSNRDTSTDTQYF. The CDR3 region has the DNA TGTGCCAGTAGTAACCGGGACACAAGCACAGATACGCAGTATTTT.

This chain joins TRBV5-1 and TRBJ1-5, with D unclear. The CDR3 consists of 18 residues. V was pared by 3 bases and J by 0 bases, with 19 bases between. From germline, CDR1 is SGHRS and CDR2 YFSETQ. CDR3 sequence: CASSSSAGRRYSNQPQHF. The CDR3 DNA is TGCGCCAGCAGCTCCTCAGCGGGCAGAAGATATAGCAATCAGCCCCAGCATTTT.

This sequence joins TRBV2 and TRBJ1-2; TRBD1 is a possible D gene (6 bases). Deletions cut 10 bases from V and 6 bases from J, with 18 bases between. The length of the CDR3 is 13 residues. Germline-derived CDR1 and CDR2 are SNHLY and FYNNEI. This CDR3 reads CATSGEYVHGYTF. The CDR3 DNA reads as TGTGCCACCTCAGGGGAATATGTCCATGGCTACACCTTC.

This chain's CDR3 is CSGQWDYSSEQYF. CDR3 bases: TGTTCCGGACAATGGGACTACTCTAGTGAGCAGTACTTC. The rearrangement joins TRBV7-9 to TRBJ2-7; 7 nucleotides match TRBD2. The CDR3 extends over 13 amino acids. Germline CDR1 and CDR2: SEHNR and FQNEAQ (reference sequence).

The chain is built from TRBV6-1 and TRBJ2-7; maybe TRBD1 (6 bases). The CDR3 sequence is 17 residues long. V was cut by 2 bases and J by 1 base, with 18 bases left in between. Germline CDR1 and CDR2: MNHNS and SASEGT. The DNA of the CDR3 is TGTGCCAGCAGTGAATACGAGACAGGTACCAGGTCCTACGAGCAGTACTTC. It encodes CASSEYETGTRSYEQYF.

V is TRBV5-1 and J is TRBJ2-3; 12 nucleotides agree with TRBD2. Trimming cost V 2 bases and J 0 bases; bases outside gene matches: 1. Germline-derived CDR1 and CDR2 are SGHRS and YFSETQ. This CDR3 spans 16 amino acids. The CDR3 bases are TGCGCCAGCAGCTTTCTAGCGGGGGGGAGCACAGATACGCAGTATTTT. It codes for CASSFLAGGSTDTQYF.

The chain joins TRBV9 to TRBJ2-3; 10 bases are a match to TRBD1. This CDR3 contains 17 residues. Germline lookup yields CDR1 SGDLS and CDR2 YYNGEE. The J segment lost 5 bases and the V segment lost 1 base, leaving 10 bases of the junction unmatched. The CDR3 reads CASSVLGGTGVGDTQYF. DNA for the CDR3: TGTGCCAGCAGCGTACTGGGGGGGACAGGGGTTGGAGATACGCAGTATTTT.

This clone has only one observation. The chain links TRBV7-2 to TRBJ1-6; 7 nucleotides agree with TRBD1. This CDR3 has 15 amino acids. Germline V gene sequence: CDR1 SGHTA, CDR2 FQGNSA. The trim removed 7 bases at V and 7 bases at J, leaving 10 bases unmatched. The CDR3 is CASTWGDRDNSPLHF. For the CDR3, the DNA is TGTGCCAGCACCTGGGGAGACAGGGACAATTCACCCCTCCACTTT.

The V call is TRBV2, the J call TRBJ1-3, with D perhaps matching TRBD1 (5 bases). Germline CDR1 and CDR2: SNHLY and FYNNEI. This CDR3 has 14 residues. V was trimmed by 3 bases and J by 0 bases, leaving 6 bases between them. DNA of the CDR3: TGTGCCAGCAGTGACAGGGCCTCTGGAAACACCATATATTTT. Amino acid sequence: CASSDRASGNTIYF.

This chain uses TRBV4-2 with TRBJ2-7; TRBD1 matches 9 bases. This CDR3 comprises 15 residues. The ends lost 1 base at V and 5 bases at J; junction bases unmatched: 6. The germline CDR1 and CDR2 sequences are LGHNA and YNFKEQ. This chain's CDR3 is CASSQVGTGYNEQYF. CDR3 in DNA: TGTGCCAGCAGCCAAGTAGGGACAGGGTATAACGAGCAGTACTTC.